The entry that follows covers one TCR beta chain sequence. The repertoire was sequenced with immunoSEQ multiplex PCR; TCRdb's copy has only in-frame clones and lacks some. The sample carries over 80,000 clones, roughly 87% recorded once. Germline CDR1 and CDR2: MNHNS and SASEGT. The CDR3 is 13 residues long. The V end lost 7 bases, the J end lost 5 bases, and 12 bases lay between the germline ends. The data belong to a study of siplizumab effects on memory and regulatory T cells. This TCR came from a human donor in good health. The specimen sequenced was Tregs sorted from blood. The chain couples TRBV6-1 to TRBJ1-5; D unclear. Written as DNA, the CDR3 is TGTGCCAGCACCTTAGACGGATATCAGCCCCAGCATTTT. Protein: CASTLDGYQPQHF.